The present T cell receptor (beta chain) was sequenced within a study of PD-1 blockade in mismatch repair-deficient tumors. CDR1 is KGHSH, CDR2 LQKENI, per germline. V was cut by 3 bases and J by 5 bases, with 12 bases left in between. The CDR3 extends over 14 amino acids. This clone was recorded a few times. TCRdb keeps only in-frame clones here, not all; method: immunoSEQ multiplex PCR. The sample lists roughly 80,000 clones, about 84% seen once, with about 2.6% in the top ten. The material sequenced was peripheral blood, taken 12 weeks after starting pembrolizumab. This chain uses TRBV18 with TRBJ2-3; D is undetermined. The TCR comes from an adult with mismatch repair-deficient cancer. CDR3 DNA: TGTGCCAGCTCACCTGAGGCCCTGCGAGATACGCAGTATTTT. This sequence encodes CASSPEALRDTQYF.